Each of the 27 T cell receptor beta chains below was sequenced from the same sample in a study of blood T cells in healthy people across ages. Sample-barcoded 5' priming and a J-beta primer mix drove a second PCR of roughly 7 to 11 cycles. Using its own MiXCR run on the 5' RACE reads, TCRdb lists one record per CDR3 protein. The sample lists approximately 490,000 distinct CDR3 sequences, 24% occurring once. The sample also formed part of further work on T cells of mothers and their children.

Input material: blood. Receptors originate from a boy under 18 in good health.

This chain links TRBV5-1 with TRBJ2-3, with no clear D. The germline CDR1 and CDR2 sequences are SGHRS and YFSETQ. V lost 0 bases to trimming and J lost 0 bases, with 8 bases between them. The CDR3 contains 15 residues. The DNA of the CDR3 is TGCGCCAGCAGCTTGGCCAAGATAAGCACAGATACGCAGTATTTT. Protein: CASSLAKISTDTQYF.

This chain joins TRBV2 and TRBJ2-1; TRBD2 matches at 7 bases. The CDR3 covers 16 residues. The J segment lost 4 bases and the V segment lost 3 bases, leaving 9 bases of the junction unmatched. Germline V gene lookup returns CDR1 SNHLY and CDR2 FYNNEI. This chain's CDR3 is CASSDGQGGKYNEQFF. The CDR3 nucleotides read TGTGCCAGCAGTGATGGGCAGGGAGGGAAGTACAATGAGCAGTTCTTC.

The CDR3 DNA follows: TGTGCCAGCAGTTACCTTGGGACAGGGCAGGAGACCCAGTACTTC. Translation: CASSYLGTGQETQYF. V and J are TRBV6-6 and TRBJ2-5; 9 bases agree with TRBD1. With 2 bases clipped from V and 5 bases from J, the junction kept 6 bases outside the gene matches. Germline lookup yields CDR1 MNHNY and CDR2 SVGAGI (reference sequence). This CDR3 has 15 residues.

The rearrangement uses TRBV28 and TRBJ2-3; no reliable D call. CDR1 and CDR2 from the germline V gene are MDHEN and SYDVKM. The V end was cut by 7 bases, the J end by 4 bases, with 24 bases between. This CDR3 spans 17 amino acids. The CDR3 sequence: CASISRANKLFADTQYF. CDR3 coding DNA: TGTGCCAGCATTTCCCGGGCGAATAAGCTGTTCGCAGATACGCAGTATTTT.

The chain carries TRBV28 and TRBJ2-5, with 14 nucleotides matching TRBD2. This CDR3 comprises 17 residues. J lost 7 bases, V lost 8 bases, and 15 bases had no gene match. The germline V gene has CDR1 MDHEN and CDR2 SYDVKM. CDR3: CASVRPVGTSGGGTQYF. In DNA form, the CDR3 reads TGTGCCAGCGTTCGCCCGGTCGGGACTAGCGGGGGTGGGACCCAGTACTTC.

V usage is TRBV20-1 and J usage is TRBJ2-5, with TRBD2 matching over 11 bases. The DNA end is a closer match to TRBJ2-7, so the J assignment may be wrong. This CDR3 has 15 amino acids. Per the germline V gene, CDR1 is DFQATT and CDR2 is SNEGSKA (reference sequence). CDR3 protein: CSADVSGRAPYEQYF. The CDR3 DNA follows: TGCAGTGCCGACGTTAGCGGGAGGGCGCCCTACGAGCAGTACTTC.

In its sample, this clonotype was seen a few times. The chain uses TRBV28 and TRBJ2-5; TRBD1 matches 7 bases. CDR1 and CDR2 (germline): MDHEN, SYDVKM. CDR3 length equals 14 residues. J gave up 6 bases and V 3 bases, and 7 bases lay outside the gene matches. The CDR3 is CASSFPGQRKTQYF. The DNA of the CDR3 is TGTGCCAGCAGTTTCCCGGGACAGCGGAAGACCCAGTACTTC.

J is TRBJ1-2 and V is TRBV5-1, with D possibly TRBD1 on 5 matching bases. Between the trimmed V and J ends, which lost 3 bases and 12 bases, there was a span of 15 bases. This CDR3 comprises 12 residues. Germline CDR1 SGHRS, CDR2 YFSETQ. CDR3 amino acids: CASSWGSGRNTF. The CDR3 region has the DNA TGCGCCAGCAGCTGGGGGTCTGGTCGGAACACCTTC.

The chain combines TRBV20-1 with TRBJ1-2, with D perhaps TRBD1 (5 bases). Deletions cut 6 bases from V and 7 bases from J, with 24 bases between. Germline values: CDR1 DFQATT, CDR2 SNEGSKA (reference sequence). This CDR3 region has 15 residues. CDR3 residues: CSARNPSTDLSGYTF. In nucleotides, the CDR3 is TGCAGTGCCAGGAACCCATCGACAGACCTCTCTGGCTACACCTTC.

The chain employs TRBV10-3 and TRBJ2-1; 11 nucleotides line up with TRBD2. Per the germline V gene, CDR1 is ENHRY and CDR2 is SYGVKD. Unmatched junction bases numbered 6, after V lost 7 bases and J lost 4 bases. This CDR3 contains 15 residues. The CDR3 DNA reads TGTGCCATCACCCAGACTAGCGGGGTTTACAATGAGCAGTTCTTC. Protein product: CAITQTSGVYNEQFF.

The J gene is TRBJ1-6, the V gene TRBV5-1; D possibly corresponds to TRBD1 (6 bases). Deletions cut 4 bases from V and 10 bases from J, with 15 bases between. The germline CDR1 and CDR2 sequences are SGHRS and YFSETQ. This CDR3 comprises 14 residues. CDR3 DNA: TGCGCCAGCAGCCTCGAGGGGGGGGGATCACCCCTCCACTTT. This codes for CASSLEGGGSPLHF.

The chain links TRBV7-2 to TRBJ2-7, with 9 bases identical to TRBD2. Germline CDR1 is SGHTA and CDR2 is FQGNSA. V shed 5 bases, J shed 3 bases, and the junction held 2 bases outside the gene matches. This CDR3 has 13 amino acids. CDR3 in DNA: TGTGCCAGCAGCCAGACTAGCGGCTACGAGCAGTACTTC. It is translated as CASSQTSGYEQYF. Filled out from reference TRBV7-2 and TRBJ2-7, the complete variable domain reads GAGVSQSPSNKVTEKGKDVELRCDPISGHTALYWYRQSLGQGLEFLIYFQGNSAPDKSGLPSDRFSAERTGGSVSTLTIQRTQQEDSAVYLCASSQTSGYEQYFGPGTRLTVT.

This clonotype came up a few times. The rearrangement joins TRBV10-3 to TRBJ1-5, with TRBD1 matching over 7 bases. Germline V CDR1 and CDR2: ENHRY, SYGVKD. V gave up 6 bases and J gave up 4 bases; unmatched junction bases: 3. This CDR3 region has 13 residues. CDR3 bases: TGTGCCATCAGAGACAGGGAGAATCAGCCCCAGCATTTT. Translation gives CAIRDRENQPQHF.

The V call is TRBV15, the J call TRBJ2-5; 11 bases are shared with TRBD2. In germline, CDR1 is LNHNV, CDR2 YYDKDF (reference sequence). This CDR3 contains 16 residues. The junction had 5 bases not matched to a gene; V was cut back by 0 bases and J by 5 bases. The CDR3 reads CATSRDFSGGAETQYF. In nucleotides, the CDR3 is TGTGCCACCAGCAGAGATTTTAGCGGGGGGGCCGAGACCCAGTACTTC.

V usage is TRBV18 and J usage is TRBJ2-5; D not resolved. The J call may be wrong; the DNA end is better matched by TRBJ2-1. This CDR3 is built from 15 residues. Germline V gives CDR1 KGHSH, CDR2 LQKENI. CDR3 sequence: CASSPASLNPNEQFF. The CDR3 region has the DNA TGTGCCAGCTCACCAGCTTCCTTGAACCCCAATGAGCAGTTCTTC.

This clonotype appeared a few times. V gene TRBV20-1 combines with J gene TRBJ2-5; D perhaps matches TRBD1 (6 bases). The CDR3 length is 15 residues. Germline CDR1 is DFQATT and CDR2 is SNEGSKA (reference sequence). The V end lost 0 bases, the J end lost 6 bases, and 17 bases lay between the germline ends. For the CDR3, the DNA is TGCAGTGCTAGAGATTTGGACAGCCCGTCGAAGACCCAGTACTTC. Amino acids: CSARDLDSPSKTQYF.

About this clonotype itself: An end of the junction differs from the germline gene, which may be a read error. This chain links TRBV27 with TRBJ1-1; 8 nucleotides align to TRBD1. Germline assignment: CDR1 MNHEY and CDR2 SMNVEV (reference sequence). The length of the CDR3 is 13 residues. The CDR3 spells CASSDRGWTEACF. CDR3 nucleotides: TGTGCCAGCTCTGACAGGGGATGGACTGAAGCTTGCTTT.

This clonotype was recorded a few times. The chain is built from TRBV30 and TRBJ2-7; D possibly corresponds to TRBD2 (5 bases). Trimming removed 1 base from V and 2 bases from J, with 6 bases in between. The CDR3 has 12 amino acids. Germline V gives CDR1 GTSNPN, CDR2 SVGIG (reference sequence). The CDR3 here is CAWSGLPYEQYF. The DNA of the CDR3 is TGTGCCTGGAGTGGACTACCCTACGAGCAGTACTTC. Drawing the rest from reference TRBV30 and TRBJ2-7, the complete variable domain is SQTIHQWPATLVQPVGSPLSLECTVEGTSNPNLYWYRQAAGRGLQLLFYSVGIGQISSEVPQNLSASRPQDRQFILSSKKLLLSDSGFYLCAWSGLPYEQYFGPGTRLTVT.

As regards this clonotype: Sequence at one end of the junction differs from germline and may be a read error. The genes are TRBV19 and TRBJ1-5; D not certain. CDR3 length equals 15 residues. From germline, CDR1 is LNHDA and CDR2 SQIVND (reference sequence). DNA for the CDR3: TGTGCCAGTAGTATTCTAGGGTCAAGCAATCAGTCCCAGCATTTT. Translation: CASSILGSSNQSQHF.

The rearrangement uses TRBV19 and TRBJ2-3; no reliable D call. Germline V gene lookup returns CDR1 LNHDA and CDR2 SQIVND (reference sequence). The CDR3 consists of 15 residues. The ends were cut back, 6 bases at V and 0 bases at J, with 13 bases in the middle. CDR3 region: CASSRYYASTDTQYF. CDR3 DNA sequence: TGTGCCAGTAGCAGATACTATGCTAGCACAGATACGCAGTATTTT. Variable domain in full (rest from reference TRBV19 and TRBJ2-3): DGGITQSPKYLFRKEGQNVTLSCEQNLNHDAMYWYRQDPGQGLRLIYYSQIVNDFQKGDIAEGYSVSREKKESFPLTVTSAQKNPTAFYLCASSRYYASTDTQYFGPGTRLTVL.

This clonotype has only a few counts. J is TRBJ1-6 and V is TRBV18; TRBD1 agrees at 8 bases. The CDR3 runs 14 residues. Losses at the gene ends were 4 bases for V and 10 bases for J; bases not matched to a gene: 6. Germline values: CDR1 KGHSH, CDR2 LQKENI. The CDR3 protein is CASSLQGEGSPLHF. CDR3 nucleotides: TGTGCCAGCTCACTACAGGGGGAAGGATCACCCCTCCACTTT.

The chain employs TRBV20-1 and TRBJ2-1; D perhaps matches TRBD2 (6 bases). Trimming pared 0 bases from V and 0 bases from J, leaving 15 bases between. The CDR3 is 17 amino acids. Per the germline V gene, CDR1 is DFQATT and CDR2 is SNEGSKA (reference sequence). CDR3 region: CSARDQGGRSSYNEQFF. The CDR3 DNA sequence: TGCAGTGCTAGAGATCAGGGAGGCCGGAGCTCCTACAATGAGCAGTTCTTC.

V and J are TRBV13 and TRBJ2-3, with TRBD2 matching 11 bases. Germline V CDR1 and CDR2: PRHDT, FYEKMQ (reference sequence). This CDR3 region has 16 residues. The ends lost 5 bases at V and 2 bases at J; junction bases unmatched: 6. The CDR3 reads CASSPRLAGYTDTQYF. The DNA of the CDR3 is TGTGCCAGCAGCCCCCGACTAGCGGGGTACACAGATACGCAGTATTTT.

This clonotype was seen more than once but under ten times. This chain joins TRBV27 and TRBJ2-5; 7 bases are a match to TRBD2. The end of the DNA aligns better with TRBJ2-7, so the J call may be wrong. The germline V gene has CDR1 MNHEY and CDR2 SMNVEV (reference sequence). The CDR3 length is 13 residues. CDR3 in amino acids: CASSLGLVSEQYF. Here the CDR3 DNA reads TGTGCCAGCAGTTTAGGACTAGTCTCCGAGCAGTACTTC.

This clonotype was counted only a few times. This chain connects TRBV7-2 to TRBJ2-5, with 10 bases fitting TRBD2. Germline CDR1 SGHTA, CDR2 FQGNSA. Germline trimming cut 5 bases from V and 5 bases from J; bases unmatched to any gene: 11. The CDR3 runs to 16 residues. The CDR3 loop reads CASSAPSGGKGETQYF. For the CDR3, the DNA is TGTGCCAGCAGCGCTCCTAGCGGGGGCAAGGGGGAGACCCAGTACTTC. Filled out from reference TRBV7-2 and TRBJ2-5, the complete variable domain reads GAGVSQSPSNKVTEKGKDVELRCDPISGHTALYWYRQSLGQGLEFLIYFQGNSAPDKSGLPSDRFSAERTGGSVSTLTIQRTQQEDSAVYLCASSAPSGGKGETQYFGPGTRLLVL.

This clonotype was found a few times. This chain links TRBV29-1 with TRBJ2-5, with TRBD2 as a possible D gene (6 bases). CDR3 length equals 12 residues. Germline values: CDR1 SQVTM, CDR2 ANQGSEA. The V end lost 5 bases, the J end lost 5 bases, and 12 bases lay between the germline ends. CDR3 loop: CSVLADGETQYF. The DNA for the CDR3 is TGCAGCGTTTTAGCGGACGGGGAGACCCAGTACTTC.

This clonotype has a handful of counts. The genes are TRBV6-5 and TRBJ1-1, with D possibly matching TRBD1 (6 bases). CDR1 and CDR2 (germline): MNHEY, SVGAGI. V was cut by 4 bases and J by 8 bases, with 14 bases left in between. CDR3 length equals 13 residues. The CDR3 is CASSSYRDGEAFF. The DNA for the CDR3 is TGTGCCAGCAGTTCCTACAGGGATGGGGAAGCTTTCTTT.